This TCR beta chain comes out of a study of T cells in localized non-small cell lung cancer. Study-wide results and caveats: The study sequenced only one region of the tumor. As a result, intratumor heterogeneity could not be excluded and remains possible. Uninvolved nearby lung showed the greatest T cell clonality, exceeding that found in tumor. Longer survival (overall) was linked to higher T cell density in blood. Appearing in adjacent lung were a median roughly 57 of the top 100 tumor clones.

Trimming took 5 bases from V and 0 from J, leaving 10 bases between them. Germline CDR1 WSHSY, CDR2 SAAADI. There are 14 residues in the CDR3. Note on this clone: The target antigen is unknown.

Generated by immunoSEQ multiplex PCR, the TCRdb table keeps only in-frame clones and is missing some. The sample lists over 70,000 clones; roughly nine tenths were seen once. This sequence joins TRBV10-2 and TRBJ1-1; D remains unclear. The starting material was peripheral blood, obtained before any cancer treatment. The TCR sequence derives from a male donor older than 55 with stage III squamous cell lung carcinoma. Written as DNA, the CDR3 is TGCGCCAGCAGTCGCAGCGGGTTGAACACTGAAGCTTTCTTT. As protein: CASSRSGLNTEAFF.